The 20 T cell receptor beta chains given below trace back to one sample, sequenced in a study of CD8 T cells in ankylosing spondylitis. TCRdb re-analysed the 5' RACE reads in MiXCR, keeping a single row per CDR3 protein. Of around 220,000 distinct CDR3 sequences in the sample, about 10% were seen once. Source material: blood, either unsorted or a sorted T cell fraction (not recorded which). The source of these receptors is a male donor with ankylosing spondylitis or in good health (not recorded which).

V is TRBV7-2 and J is TRBJ2-5, with D unresolved. From germline, CDR1 is SGHTA and CDR2 FQGNSA. Trimming removed 6 bases at V and 0 bases at J, with 8 bases between. This CDR3 region has 13 residues. The CDR3 nucleotides are TGTGCCAGCAGTCCAATCCACCAAGAGACCCAGTACTTC. It yields the protein CASSPIHQETQYF.

At least ten counts were recorded for this clonotype. The gene calls are TRBV25-1 and TRBJ2-2; D is uncertain. The germline gives CDR1 MGHDK, CDR2 SYGVNS. V was clipped by 0 bases and J by 4 bases, with 12 bases between them. There are 16 residues in the CDR3. The CDR3 DNA reads as TGTGCCAGCAGTGAATATGGTGGATCGGGCACCGGGGAGCTGTTTTTT. This translates into CASSEYGGSGTGELFF.

This clonotype was picked up many times. The chain combines TRBV12-3 or TRBV12-4 with TRBJ1-3; possible D gene TRBD1, 6 bases. V gave up 8 bases and J gave up 8 bases, with 25 bases separating them. This CDR3 spans 16 amino acids. The CDR3 reads CASGEPRQVSDDTIYF. The CDR3 DNA follows: TGTGCCAGCGGCGAACCCAGACAGGTTTCTGATGACACCATATATTTT.

This clonotype was counted between two and nine times. V gene TRBV20-1 combines with J gene TRBJ2-2, with 7 bases fitting TRBD2. Trimming at V came to 0 bases and at J to 7 bases, leaving 14 bases not matched to a gene. The CDR3 extends over 17 amino acids. Germline V CDR1 and CDR2: DFQATT, SNEGSKA (reference sequence). Here the CDR3 reads CSARDSSGAIVDGELFF. CDR3 nucleotide sequence: TGCAGTGCTAGAGATTCAAGCGGGGCAATCGTTGACGGGGAGCTGTTTTTT.

This clonotype has ten or more counts. This chain joins TRBV5-1 and TRBJ1-4, with D unresolved. Germline V gene sequence: CDR1 SGHRS, CDR2 YFSETQ. The germline V and J ends were trimmed by 1 base and 2 bases, with 3 bases remaining between them. The CDR3 has 13 amino acids. CDR3 sequence: CASSLLTNEKLFF. The CDR3 DNA is TGCGCCAGCAGCTTGTTGACTAATGAAAAACTGTTTTTT. Complete variable domain (other parts from reference TRBV5-1 and TRBJ1-4): KAGVTQTPRYLIKTRGQQVTLSCSPISGHRSVSWYQQTPGQGLQFLFEYFSETQRNKGNFPGRFSGRQFSNSRSEMNVSTLELGDSALYLCASSLLTNEKLFFGSGTQLSVL.

The J gene is TRBJ1-5, the V gene TRBV20-1; D uncertain. The V gene lost 3 bases and the J gene lost 2 bases, with 8 bases spanning the gap. This CDR3 has 13 residues. Germline V gene data show CDR1 as DFQATT and CDR2 as SNEGSKA (reference sequence). CDR3 DNA sequence: TGCAGTGCTAGTGCTGGCCGCAATCAGCCCCAGCATTTT. This sequence encodes CSASAGRNQPQHF.

V usage is TRBV7-6 and J usage is TRBJ2-2; D perhaps matches TRBD2 (5 bases). CDR1 SGHVS and CDR2 FNYEAQ come from the germline V gene. The CDR3 sequence is 12 residues long. CDR3 residues: CVARDGTGELFF. In DNA, the CDR3 is TGTGTCGCTCGGGATGGCACCGGGGAGCTGTTTTTT.

This clonotype was detected many times. This chain links TRBV7-3 with TRBJ2-3, with a possible D match to TRBD1 (6 bases). CDR1 is SGHTA, CDR2 FQGTGA, per germline. The V gene lost 5 bases and the J gene lost 4 bases, with 7 bases spanning the gap. This CDR3 spans 12 amino acids. CDR3 loop: CASSAGADTQYF. The DNA for the CDR3 is TGTGCCAGCAGCGCAGGGGCAGATACGCAGTATTTT.

The table lists this clonotype with many counts. The chain carries TRBV20-1 and TRBJ2-1; D possibly corresponds to TRBD1 (6 bases). The CDR3 length is 17 residues. Germline CDR1 reads DFQATT; CDR2 reads SNEGSKA (reference sequence). Trimming cost V 2 bases and J 2 bases, with 19 bases left between them. This CDR3 reads CSARSPGRQGTYNEQFF. The CDR3 region has the DNA TGCAGTGCTAGATCGCCGGGCAGGCAGGGGACCTACAATGAGCAGTTCTTC.

This clonotype came up a few times. The chain couples TRBV12-3 or TRBV12-4 to TRBJ2-2; TRBD2 matches at 8 bases. The V segment lost 5 bases and the J segment 6 bases; nucleotides outside the gene matches: 5. This CDR3 contains 14 residues. The CDR3 spells CASSVRGGPGELFF. CDR3 sequence (DNA): TGTGCCAGCAGTGTTCGGGGGGGCCCCGGGGAGCTGTTTTTT.

This clonotype appeared many times. The chain employs TRBV20-1 and TRBJ1-2, with D perhaps matching TRBD1 (6 bases). CDR1 is DFQATT and CDR2 is SNEGSKA in the germline V gene (reference sequence). This CDR3 contains 14 residues. V was pared by 4 bases and J by 2 bases, with 14 bases between. CDR3 in amino acids: CSAMIPGTNYGYTF. CDR3 nucleotides: TGCAGTGCTATGATTCCGGGGACAAACTATGGCTACACCTTC.

J is TRBJ1-4 and V is TRBV7-9; 8 positions match TRBD1. V dropped 5 bases and J dropped 7; count of bases not matched to a gene: 6. Germline V CDR1 and CDR2: SEHNR, FQNEAQ (reference sequence). This CDR3 is 14 amino acids long. CDR3 residues: CASSTSGGSEKLFF. The CDR3 bases are TGTGCCAGCAGCACTTCAGGGGGCTCTGAAAAACTGTTTTTT. The full variable domain, with the rest looked up from reference TRBV7-9 and TRBJ1-4, is DTGVSQNPRHKITKRGQNVTFRCDPISEHNRLYWYRQTLGQGPEFLTYFQNEAQLEKSRLLSDRFSAERPKGSFSTLEIQRTEQGDSAMYLCASSTSGGSEKLFFGSGTQLSVL.

Ten or more counts support this clonotype. The rearrangement links TRBV9 to TRBJ2-1, with D perhaps TRBD2 (6 bases). Germline CDR1 reads SGDLS; CDR2 reads YYNGEE. The CDR3 runs 15 residues. Deletions cut 3 bases from V and 4 bases from J, with 14 bases between. The CDR3 bases are TGTGCCAGCAGCGCGAATAGCGGTATATACAATGAGCAGTTCTTC. Translation: CASSANSGIYNEQFF.

About this clonotype itself: At one boundary the junction diverges from the germline segment, which might be a read error. The chain employs TRBV2 and TRBJ2-1; D assignment may be TRBD1 or TRBD2 (5 bases each). Looked up from germline, CDR1 is SNHLY and CDR2 is FYNNEI. The CDR3 is made up of 13 amino acids. The CDR3 reads CTSSRDGGAEQFF. Here the CDR3 DNA reads TGTACCAGCAGTCGAGATGGGGGTGCTGAGCAGTTCTTC.

This clonotype appeared many times. The chain has TRBV7-2 and TRBJ2-1; D unclear. The germline CDR1 and CDR2 sequences are SGHTA and FQGNSA. V lost 7 bases to trimming and J lost 1 base, with 5 bases between them. The CDR3 covers 12 residues. The CDR3 region is CASTLSYNEQFF. The CDR3 nucleotides read TGTGCCAGCACCCTTTCCTACAATGAGCAGTTCTTC.

V and J are TRBV15 and TRBJ2-1; 9 nucleotides align to TRBD2. CDR3 size: 15 residues. Trimming at V came to 8 bases and at J to 9 bases, leaving 14 bases not matched to a gene. Germline loops: CDR1 LNHNV, CDR2 YYDKDF (reference sequence). CDR3 region: CATEDGLAGKTEQFF. The CDR3 DNA sequence: TGTGCCACCGAAGACGGCCTAGCGGGGAAAACTGAGCAGTTCTTC.

In its sample, this clonotype was seen many times. The chain joins TRBV9 to TRBJ2-3; TRBD2 aligns across 7 bases. The V segment lost 0 bases and the J segment 1 base; nucleotides outside the gene matches: 2. There are 15 residues in the CDR3. CDR1 is SGDLS, CDR2 YYNGEE, per germline. In nucleotides, the CDR3 is TGTGCCAGCAGCGTAGTGGGGGGGGGCACAGATACGCAGTATTTT. It translates to CASSVVGGGTDTQYF.

This clonotype turned up a few times. V usage is TRBV7-9 and J usage is TRBJ2-7; either TRBD1 or TRBD2 may supply D (5 bases each). The CDR3 length is 17 residues. Trimming stripped 4 bases from V and 4 bases from J, with 23 bases between. Germline CDR1 SEHNR, CDR2 FQNEAQ (reference sequence). The CDR3 bases are TGTGCCAGCAGCTCCTACTTCTCGGGGCAGGGAACGTACGAGCAGTACTTC. Protein sequence: CASSSYFSGQGTYEQYF. The full variable domain, rest sourced from reference TRBV7-9 and TRBJ2-7, is DTGVSQNPRHKITKRGQNVTFRCDPISEHNRLYWYRQTLGQGPEFLTYFQNEAQLEKSRLLSDRFSAERPKGSFSTLEIQRTEQGDSAMYLCASSSYFSGQGTYEQYFGPGTRLTVT.

The J gene is TRBJ2-7, the V gene TRBV7-2; D is unclear. The CDR3 is 19 residues long. V was shortened by 0 bases and J by 0 bases, with 21 bases between the two germline ends. The germline gives CDR1 SGHTA, CDR2 FQGNSA. The CDR3 sequence is CASSLALVAVQESSYEQYF. The CDR3 DNA sequence: TGTGCCAGCAGCTTAGCGCTAGTGGCAGTACAAGAGAGCTCCTACGAGCAGTACTTC.

This clonotype was seen only a few times. The chain employs TRBV28 and TRBJ1-5; D is undetermined. This CDR3 has 13 amino acids. The V gene's germline CDR1 is MDHEN and CDR2 SYDVKM. The V end was cut by 4 bases, the J end by 10 bases, with 14 bases between. The CDR3 coding sequence is TGTGCCAGCAGTTCAACCAATATTCATCCCCAGCATTTT. Translating gives CASSSTNIHPQHF.